This note documents a single T cell receptor (beta chain) sequence. Its antigen is unknown. The CDR3 covers 13 residues. Looked up from germline, CDR1 is GTSNPN and CDR2 is SVGIG (reference sequence). Trimming shortened V by 3 bases and J by 4 bases, and 9 bases separated the two germline ends. The entry originates in a study of cytomegalovirus exposure and HLA in healthy donors. Study at large: Genotyping showed 75% to 90% of roughly 400 donors falling in the Caucasian-associated ancestry cluster. Study conclusions and caveats: Later on, an analysis tied approximately 17,000 TCR beta sequences to HLA alleles at 0.05 false discovery rate. Other equally common chains were less clonally expanded than HLA-associated TCR beta chains, a later analysis showed. Later, an analysis found that common viral pathogens appeared to be linked with several of the most significant clusters.

60 Vbeta and 13 Jbeta primers were used in PCR. The method was immunoSEQ multiplex PCR; TCRdb's version includes in-frame clones alone and lacks a portion of them. The top ten clones hold 5.5% to 7.5% of a sample with 160,000 or so clones, 65% to 85% of them seen once. The receptor was derived from a middle-aged woman in good health and CMV-seropositive. The chain employs TRBV30 and TRBJ2-2, with D hard to call. Sample: PBMCs. This chain's CDR3 is CAWSATVTGELFF. The CDR3 nucleotides are TGTGCCTGGAGCGCTACGGTCACCGGGGAGCTGTTTTTT.